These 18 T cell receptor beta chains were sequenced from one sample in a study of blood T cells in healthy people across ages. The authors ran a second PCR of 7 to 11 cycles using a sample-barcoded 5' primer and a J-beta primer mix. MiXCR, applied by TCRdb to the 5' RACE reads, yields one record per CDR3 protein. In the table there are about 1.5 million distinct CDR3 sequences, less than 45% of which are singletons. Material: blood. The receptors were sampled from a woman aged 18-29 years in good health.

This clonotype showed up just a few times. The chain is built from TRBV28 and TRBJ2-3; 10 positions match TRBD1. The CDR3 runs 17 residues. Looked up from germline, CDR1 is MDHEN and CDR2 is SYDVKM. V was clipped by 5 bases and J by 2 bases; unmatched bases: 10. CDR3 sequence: CASSPTGQGFTTDTQYF. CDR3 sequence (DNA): TGTGCCAGCAGTCCGACGGGACAGGGGTTCACCACAGATACGCAGTATTTT. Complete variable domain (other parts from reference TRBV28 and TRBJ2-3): DVKVTQSSRYLVKRTGEKVFLECVQDMDHENMFWYRQDPGLGLRLIYFSYDVKMKEKGDIPEGYSVSREKKERFSLILESASTNQTSMYLCASSPTGQGFTTDTQYFGPGTRLTVL.

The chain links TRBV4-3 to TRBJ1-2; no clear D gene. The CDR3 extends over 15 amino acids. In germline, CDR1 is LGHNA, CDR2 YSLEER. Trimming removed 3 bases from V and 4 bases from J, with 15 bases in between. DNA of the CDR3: TGCGCCAGCAGCCAGACGTGGATTTTGTTCTATGGCTACACCTTC. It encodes CASSQTWILFYGYTF.

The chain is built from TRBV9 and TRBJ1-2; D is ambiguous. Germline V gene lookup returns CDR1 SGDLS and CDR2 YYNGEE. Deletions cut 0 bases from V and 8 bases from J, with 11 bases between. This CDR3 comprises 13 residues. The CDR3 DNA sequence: TGTGCCAGCAGCGTAGAGATCGGAACGGGCTACACCTTC. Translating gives CASSVEIGTGYTF.

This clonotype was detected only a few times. CDR3 DNA sequence: TGTGCCAGCCGCTCGTTAGGGAACTATGGCTACACCTTC. Encoded protein: CASRSLGNYGYTF. The chain combines TRBV11-2 with TRBJ1-2; D remains unclear. Between the trimmed V and J ends, which lost 8 bases and 2 bases, there was a span of 12 bases. Germline V gene sequence: CDR1 SGHAT, CDR2 FQNNGV. The CDR3 has 13 amino acids.

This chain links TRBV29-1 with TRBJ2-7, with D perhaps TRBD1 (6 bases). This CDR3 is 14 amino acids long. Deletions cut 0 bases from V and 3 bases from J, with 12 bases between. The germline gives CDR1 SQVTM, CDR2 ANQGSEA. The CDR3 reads CSVEDRAGDYEQYF. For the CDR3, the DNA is TGCAGCGTTGAAGATAGGGCAGGGGACTACGAGCAGTACTTC.

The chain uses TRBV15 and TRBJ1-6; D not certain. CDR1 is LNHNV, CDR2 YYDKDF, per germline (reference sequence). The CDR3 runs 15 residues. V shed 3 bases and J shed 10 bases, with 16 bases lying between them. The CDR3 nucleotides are TGTGCCACCAGCAGCGAGAGGGCGTCATGGTCACCCCTCCACTTT. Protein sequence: CATSSERASWSPLHF.

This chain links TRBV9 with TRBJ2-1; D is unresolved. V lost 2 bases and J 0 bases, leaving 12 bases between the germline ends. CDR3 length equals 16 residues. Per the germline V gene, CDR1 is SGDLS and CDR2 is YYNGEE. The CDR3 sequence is CASSVDPSSSYNEQFF. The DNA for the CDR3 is TGTGCCAGCAGCGTTGATCCCTCGAGCTCCTACAATGAGCAGTTCTTC.

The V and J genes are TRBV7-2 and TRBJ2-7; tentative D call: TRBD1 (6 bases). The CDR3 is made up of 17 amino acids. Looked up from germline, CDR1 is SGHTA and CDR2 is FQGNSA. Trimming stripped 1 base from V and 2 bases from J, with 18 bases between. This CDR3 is CASSLGPQGHIAYEQYF. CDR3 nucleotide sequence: TGTGCCAGCAGCTTAGGGCCACAGGGTCACATTGCCTACGAGCAGTACTTC.

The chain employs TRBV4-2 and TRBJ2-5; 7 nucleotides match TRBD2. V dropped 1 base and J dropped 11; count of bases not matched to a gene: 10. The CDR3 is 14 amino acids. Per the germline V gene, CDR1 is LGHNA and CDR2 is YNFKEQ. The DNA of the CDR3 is TGTGCCAGCAGCCAAGGCCAGCGGGGCGGTGAGCAGTACTTC. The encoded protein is CASSQGQRGGEQYF.

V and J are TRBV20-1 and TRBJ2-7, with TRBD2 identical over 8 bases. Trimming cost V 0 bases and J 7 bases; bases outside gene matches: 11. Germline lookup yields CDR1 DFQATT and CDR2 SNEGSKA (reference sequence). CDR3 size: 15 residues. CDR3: CSARDPGGPGNEQYF. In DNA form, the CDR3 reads TGCAGTGCTAGAGATCCGGGAGGGCCGGGAAATGAGCAGTACTTC.

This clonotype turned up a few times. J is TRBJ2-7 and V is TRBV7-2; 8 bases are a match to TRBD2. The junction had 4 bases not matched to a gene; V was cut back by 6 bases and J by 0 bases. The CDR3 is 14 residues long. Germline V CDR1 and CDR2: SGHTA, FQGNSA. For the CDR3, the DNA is TGTGCCAGCAGAGTAGCGGGAAACTCCTACGAGCAGTACTTC. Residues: CASRVAGNSYEQYF.

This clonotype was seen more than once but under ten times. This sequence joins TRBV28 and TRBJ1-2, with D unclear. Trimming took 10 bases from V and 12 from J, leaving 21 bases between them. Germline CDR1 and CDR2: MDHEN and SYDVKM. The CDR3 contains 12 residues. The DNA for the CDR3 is TGTGCCATTACGCGGGATTCCTTAGTCCACACCTTC. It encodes CAITRDSLVHTF.

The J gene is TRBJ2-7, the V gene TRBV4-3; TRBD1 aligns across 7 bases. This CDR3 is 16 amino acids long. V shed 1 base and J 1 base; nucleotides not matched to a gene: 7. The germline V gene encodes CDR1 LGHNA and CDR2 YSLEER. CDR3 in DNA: TGCGCCAGCAGCCAAGCGTTTGGACAGGCATCCTACGAGCAGTACTTC. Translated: CASSQAFGQASYEQYF.

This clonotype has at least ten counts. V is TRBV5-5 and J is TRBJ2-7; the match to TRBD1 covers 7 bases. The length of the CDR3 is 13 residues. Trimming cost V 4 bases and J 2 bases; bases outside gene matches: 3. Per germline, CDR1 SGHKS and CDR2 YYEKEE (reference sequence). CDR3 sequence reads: CASSRDSPYEQYF. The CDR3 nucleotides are TGTGCCAGCAGCCGGGACAGCCCCTACGAGCAGTACTTC.

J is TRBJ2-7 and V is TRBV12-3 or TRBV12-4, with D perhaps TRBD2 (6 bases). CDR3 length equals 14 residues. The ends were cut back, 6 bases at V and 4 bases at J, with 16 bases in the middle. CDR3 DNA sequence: TGTGCCAGCAGCGACGGGGGTTTCGGGTACGAGCAGTACTTC. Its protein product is CASSDGGFGYEQYF.

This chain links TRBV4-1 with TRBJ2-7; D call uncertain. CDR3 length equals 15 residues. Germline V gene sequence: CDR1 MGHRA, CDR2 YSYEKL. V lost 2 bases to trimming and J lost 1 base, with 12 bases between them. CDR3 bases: TGCGCCAGCAGCCAATATGACCAGAATTCCTACGAGCAGTACTTC. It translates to CASSQYDQNSYEQYF.

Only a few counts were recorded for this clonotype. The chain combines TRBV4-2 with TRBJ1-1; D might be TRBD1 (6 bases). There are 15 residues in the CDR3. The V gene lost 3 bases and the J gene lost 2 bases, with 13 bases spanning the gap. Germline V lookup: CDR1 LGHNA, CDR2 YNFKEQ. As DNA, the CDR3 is TGTGCCAGCAGCCACGGGGTAGGGGGTAACACTGAAGCTTTCTTT. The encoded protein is CASSHGVGGNTEAFF.

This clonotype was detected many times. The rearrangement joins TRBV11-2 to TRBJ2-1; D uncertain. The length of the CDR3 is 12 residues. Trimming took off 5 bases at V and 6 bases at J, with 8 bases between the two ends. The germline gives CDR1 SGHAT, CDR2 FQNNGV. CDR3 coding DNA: TGTGCCAGCAGCCGCGACCGCAATGAGCAGTTCTTC. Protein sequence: CASSRDRNEQFF.